The 21 T cell receptor beta chains below were found in one sample sequenced in a study of T cell repertoires in cytomegalovirus infection. A single record per CDR3 protein comes from TCRdb applying MiXCR to the reads. The sample shows approximately 320,000 distinct CDR3 sequences, more than 8% of them seen only once. Specimen: PBMCs. These receptor sequences come from a human donor in good health (CMV status not recorded). Some clones in this sample may be carry-over from other donors' samples.

This clonotype occurred a few times. V usage is TRBV11-2 and J usage is TRBJ2-2; D ambiguous. V dropped 5 bases and J dropped 1 base, with 8 bases sitting between them. This CDR3 is built from 14 residues. CDR1 is SGHAT, CDR2 FQNNGV, per germline. CDR3 in amino acids: CASSILQNTGELFF. The CDR3 region has the DNA TGTGCCAGCAGCATACTGCAGAACACCGGGGAGCTGTTTTTT.

In its sample, this clonotype was seen a few times. This chain joins TRBV15 and TRBJ1-2; no clear D gene. V gave up 0 bases and J gave up 4 bases, with 9 bases separating them. There are 14 residues in the CDR3. CDR1 LNHNV and CDR2 YYDKDF come from the germline V gene (reference sequence). This CDR3 is CATSRDRRSYGYTF. CDR3 DNA sequence: TGTGCCACCAGCAGAGATCGCAGGTCCTATGGCTACACCTTC.

The genes are TRBV20-1 and TRBJ2-7; TRBD2 might be the D (5 bases). V lost 3 bases to trimming and J lost 2 bases, with 14 bases between them. The CDR3 runs to 14 residues. Germline-derived CDR1 and CDR2 are DFQATT and SNEGSKA (reference sequence). The CDR3 sequence: CSASPRGRTYEQYF. DNA of the CDR3: TGCAGTGCTAGTCCCCGAGGGCGAACCTACGAGCAGTACTTC.

In this sample, this clonotype turned up a few times. The CDR3 DNA is TGTGCCAGCAGCTTAGCCAGGGGGACCCCCCCCTACGAGCAGTACTTC. Translating gives CASSLARGTPPYEQYF. The chain recombines TRBV7-2 with TRBJ2-7; 7 nucleotides align to TRBD1. The CDR3 has 16 amino acids. The V gene's germline CDR1 is SGHTA and CDR2 FQGNSA. Germline trimming cut 0 bases from V and 2 bases from J; bases unmatched to any gene: 7. Looking up the rest from reference TRBV7-2 and TRBJ2-7 gives the full variable domain: GAGVSQSPSNKVTEKGKDVELRCDPISGHTALYWYRQSLGQGLEFLIYFQGNSAPDKSGLPSDRFSAERTGGSVSTLTIQRTQQEDSAVYLCASSLARGTPPYEQYFGPGTRLTVT.

This clonotype was observed at least ten times. V usage is TRBV7-9 and J usage is TRBJ1-5; no definite D call. CDR1 is SEHNR, CDR2 FQNEAQ, per germline (reference sequence). V gave up 0 bases and J gave up 4 bases, with 10 bases separating them. This CDR3 has 15 amino acids. Written as DNA, the CDR3 is TGTGCCAGCAGCTTAGCCGGAGGGCCAAATCAGCCCCAGCATTTT. Translation gives CASSLAGGPNQPQHF. The variable domain in full, with the rest retrieved from reference TRBV7-9 and TRBJ1-5, is DTGVSQNPRHKITKRGQNVTFRCDPISEHNRLYWYRQTLGQGPEFLTYFQNEAQLEKSRLLSDRFSAERPKGSFSTLEIQRTEQGDSAMYLCASSLAGGPNQPQHFGDGTRLSIL.

The chain couples TRBV7-9 to TRBJ1-1, with D maybe TRBD1 (5 bases). The CDR3 has 17 amino acids. The V gene lost 4 bases and the J gene lost 1 base, with 19 bases spanning the gap. Germline V gene data show CDR1 as SEHNR and CDR2 as FQNEAQ (reference sequence). CDR3: CASSSRGGGQENTEAFF. Written as DNA, the CDR3 is TGTGCCAGCAGCTCCCGGGGGGGAGGACAAGAGAACACTGAAGCTTTCTTT.

This clonotype was seen more than once but under ten times. V usage is TRBV25-1 and J usage is TRBJ2-2, with D tentatively TRBD2 (6 bases). V dropped 0 bases and J dropped 5 bases, with 10 bases sitting between them. The CDR3 has 15 amino acids. CDR1 is MGHDK and CDR2 is SYGVNS in the germline V gene. The CDR3 is CASSEYVGGTGELFF. The CDR3 DNA reads TGTGCCAGCAGTGAATATGTGGGGGGAACCGGGGAGCTGTTTTTT.

This clonotype was recorded many times. The rearrangement links TRBV7-2 to TRBJ1-5, with unresolved D. CDR3 length: 12 amino acids. Germline V gene lookup returns CDR1 SGHTA and CDR2 FQGNSA. Trimming left V 0 bases short and J 9 bases short, with 6 bases between. DNA of the CDR3: TGTGCCAGCAGCTTAGCCGGGAGGCCCCAGCATTTT. It yields the protein CASSLAGRPQHF.

This sequence joins TRBV2 and TRBJ2-2; 9 bases map to TRBD2. The ends lost 6 bases at V and 7 bases at J; junction bases unmatched: 12. The CDR3 totals 16 residues. Germline V CDR1 and CDR2: SNHLY, FYNNEI. Written as DNA, the CDR3 is TGTGCCAGCAGGGACTCGCGGGAGGGCCATAACGGGGAGCTGTTTTTT. Translating gives CASRDSREGHNGELFF. The whole variable domain, filled in from reference TRBV2 and TRBJ2-2, reads EPEVTQTPSHQVTQMGQEVILRCVPISNHLYFYWYRQILGQKVEFLVSFYNNEISEKSEIFDDQFSVERPDGSNFTLKIRSTKLEDSAMYFCASRDSREGHNGELFFGEGSRLTVL.

The chain uses TRBV12-3 or TRBV12-4 and TRBJ1-1, with D perhaps TRBD1 (5 bases). Trimming took off 4 bases at V and 5 bases at J, with 11 bases between the two ends. This CDR3 has 13 amino acids. The CDR3 coding sequence is TGTGCCAGCAGTTGGGGAAGGGGAACTGAAGCTTTCTTT. Amino acids: CASSWGRGTEAFF.

Ten or more counts support this clonotype. The J gene is TRBJ2-2, the V gene TRBV7-2, with D possibly matching TRBD2 (6 bases). This CDR3 spans 15 amino acids. The V gene's germline CDR1 is SGHTA and CDR2 FQGNSA. V gave up 5 bases and J gave up 6 bases, with 16 bases separating them. The CDR3 DNA is TGTGCCAGCAGCCTGAGGCCTAGGGAGGCCGGGGAGCTGTTTTTT. This codes for CASSLRPREAGELFF.

This clonotype has more than one count but fewer than ten. This chain joins TRBV11-2 and TRBJ2-5, with D perhaps TRBD1 (6 bases). CDR1 SGHAT and CDR2 FQNNGV come from the germline V gene. V gave up 0 bases and J gave up 2 bases, with 13 bases separating them. The CDR3 is 16 residues long. The CDR3 reads CASSLESQTGQETQYF. The CDR3 nucleotides are TGTGCCAGCAGCTTAGAGTCCCAGACAGGACAAGAGACCCAGTACTTC. The full variable domain, with the rest looked up from reference TRBV11-2 and TRBJ2-5, is EAGVAQSPRYKIIEKRQSVAFWCNPISGHATLYWYQQILGQGPKLLIQFQNNGVVDDSQLPKDRFSAERLKGVDSTLKIQPAKLEDSAVYLCASSLESQTGQETQYFGPGTRLLVL.

The gene calls are TRBV15 and TRBJ2-7, with TRBD1 matching 10 bases. Looked up from germline, CDR1 is LNHNV and CDR2 is YYDKDF (reference sequence). V trimming: 5 bases; J trimming: 5 bases; junction bases outside the gene matches: 3. The CDR3 is made up of 13 amino acids. In DNA form, the CDR3 reads TGTGCCACCAGCGGGGACAGGGGCCACGAGCAGTACTTC. Translating it yields CATSGDRGHEQYF.

The chain joins TRBV6-6 to TRBJ2-1, with TRBD1 matching 9 bases. Trimming took 10 bases from V and 8 from J; bases not matched to a gene: 12. CDR3 length equals 14 residues. Germline loops: CDR1 MNHNY, CDR2 SVGAGI (reference sequence). The CDR3 bases are TGTGCCATTAGGGGGACAGGGTATCAGCATGAGCAGTTCTTC. Its translation: CAIRGTGYQHEQFF.

The chain combines TRBV9 with TRBJ2-5, with 8 bases aligning to TRBD2. Germline V gives CDR1 SGDLS, CDR2 YYNGEE. V dropped 4 bases and J dropped 3; count of bases not matched to a gene: 8. The CDR3 is made up of 15 amino acids. This chain's CDR3 is CASSTRTSGKETQYF. CDR3 nucleotides: TGTGCCAGCAGCACCCGCACTAGCGGAAAAGAGACCCAGTACTTC.

The gene calls are TRBV19 and TRBJ2-1; D not resolved. V gave up 5 bases and J gave up 6 bases, with 14 bases separating them. Germline values: CDR1 LNHDA, CDR2 SQIVND (reference sequence). The CDR3 has 14 residues. CDR3 DNA: TGTGCCAGTAGTGCCCAGCCCTCCCGCAATGAGCAGTTCTTC. Amino acids: CASSAQPSRNEQFF.

The chain combines TRBV11-2 with TRBJ2-5; possibly TRBD2 for D (6 bases). Germline CDR1 is SGHAT and CDR2 is FQNNGV. V was clipped by 2 bases and J by 5 bases, with 15 bases between them. This CDR3 is 15 amino acids long. CDR3 sequence reads: CASSLYRRVEETQYF. For the CDR3, the DNA is TGTGCCAGCAGCTTATACAGGAGGGTTGAGGAGACCCAGTACTTC.

Concerning this clonotype: This may arise from a read error, as a much more abundant clone is one base away. The conserved phenylalanine or tryptophan normally closing the CDR3 is absent here, so this likely arose from a read error. The gene calls are TRBV7-2 and TRBJ2-7, with 8 bases aligning to TRBD2. Germline assignment: CDR1 SGHTA and CDR2 FQGNSA. CDR3 size: 15 residues. J gave up 4 bases and V 4 bases, and 9 bases lay outside the gene matches. CDR3 coding DNA: TGTGCCAGCAGCTCCGACAGCGGGAGAGAGTACGAGCAGTACTAC. Its translation: CASSSDSGREYEQYY.

This clonotype occurred a few times. V is TRBV6-6 and J is TRBJ2-5; D not certain. This CDR3 contains 14 residues. Looked up from germline, CDR1 is MNHNY and CDR2 is SVGAGI (reference sequence). V shed 0 bases and J shed 3 bases, with 8 bases lying between them. The CDR3 protein is CASSYSGYKETQYF. The CDR3 bases are TGTGCCAGCAGTTACTCTGGCTACAAAGAGACCCAGTACTTC.

This clonotype was found many times. This chain joins TRBV7-8 and TRBJ2-2, with 12 bases fitting TRBD2. This CDR3 has 18 amino acids. V lost 3 bases to trimming and J lost 2 bases; unmatched junction nucleotides: 7. CDR1 SGHVS and CDR2 FQNEAQ come from the germline V gene. CDR3 DNA: TGTGCCAGCAGCTTGCTTACTAGCGGGGGGACCAACACCGGGGAGCTGTTTTTT. Residues: CASSLLTSGGTNTGELFF.

The table lists this clonotype with a few counts. J is TRBJ1-3 and V is TRBV20-1, with D unclear. The CDR3 is 12 amino acids. V was cut by 0 bases and J by 6 bases, with 6 bases left in between. CDR1 is DFQATT, CDR2 SNEGSKA, per germline (reference sequence). For the CDR3, the DNA is TGCAGTGCTAGAGATCACGAAAACACCATATATTTT. Residues: CSARDHENTIYF.